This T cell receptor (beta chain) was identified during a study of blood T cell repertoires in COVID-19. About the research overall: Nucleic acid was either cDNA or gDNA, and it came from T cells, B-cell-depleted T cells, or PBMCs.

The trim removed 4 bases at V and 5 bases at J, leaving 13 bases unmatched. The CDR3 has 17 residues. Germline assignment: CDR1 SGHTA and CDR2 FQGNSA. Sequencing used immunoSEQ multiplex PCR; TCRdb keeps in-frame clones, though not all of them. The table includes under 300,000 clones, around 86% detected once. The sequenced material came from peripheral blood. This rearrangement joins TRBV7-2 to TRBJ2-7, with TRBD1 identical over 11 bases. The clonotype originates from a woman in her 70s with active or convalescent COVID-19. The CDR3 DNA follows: TGTGCCAGCAGCTCCAAACCAGCCCCGGGACAGGGGGACGAGCAGTACTTC. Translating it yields CASSSKPAPGQGDEQYF.